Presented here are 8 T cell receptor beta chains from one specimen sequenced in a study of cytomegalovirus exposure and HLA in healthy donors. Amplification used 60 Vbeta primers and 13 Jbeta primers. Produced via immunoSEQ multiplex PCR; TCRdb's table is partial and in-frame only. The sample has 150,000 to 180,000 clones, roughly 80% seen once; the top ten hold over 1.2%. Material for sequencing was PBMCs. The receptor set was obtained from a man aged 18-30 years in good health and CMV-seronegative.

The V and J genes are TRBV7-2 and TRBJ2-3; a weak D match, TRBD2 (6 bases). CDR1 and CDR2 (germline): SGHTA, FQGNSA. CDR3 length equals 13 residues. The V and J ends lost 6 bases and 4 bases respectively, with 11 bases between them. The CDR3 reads CASRRGWADTQYF. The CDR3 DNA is TGTGCCAGCAGGCGGGGCTGGGCAGATACGCAGTATTTT. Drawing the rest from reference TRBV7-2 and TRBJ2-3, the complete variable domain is GAGVSQSPSNKVTEKGKDVELRCDPISGHTALYWYRQSLGQGLEFLIYFQGNSAPDKSGLPSDRFSAERTGGSVSTLTIQRTQQEDSAVYLCASRRGWADTQYFGPGTRLTVL.

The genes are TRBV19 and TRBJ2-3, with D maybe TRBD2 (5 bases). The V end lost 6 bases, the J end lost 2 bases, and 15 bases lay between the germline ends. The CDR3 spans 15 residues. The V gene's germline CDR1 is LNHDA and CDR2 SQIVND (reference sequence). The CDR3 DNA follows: TGTGCCAGTAGAGGATCGGGAAGAACCACAGATACGCAGTATTTT. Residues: CASRGSGRTTDTQYF.

CDR3 residues: CASSLPGGGQGYTF. The CDR3 DNA follows: TGTGCCAGCAGCCTCCCGGGAGGGGGGCAAGGCTACACCTTC. The rearrangement uses TRBV7-9 and TRBJ1-2; perhaps TRBD1 as D (6 bases). Germline V lookup: CDR1 SEHNR, CDR2 FQNEAQ (reference sequence). The length of the CDR3 is 14 residues. Trimming removed 5 bases from V and 8 bases from J, with 18 bases in between.

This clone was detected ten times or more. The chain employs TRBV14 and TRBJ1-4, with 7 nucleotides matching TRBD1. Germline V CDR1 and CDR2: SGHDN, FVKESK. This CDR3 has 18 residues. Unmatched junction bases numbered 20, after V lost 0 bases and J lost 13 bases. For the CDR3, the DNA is TGTGCCAGCAGCCAAGATCCGGCCGGGACAGCGCTTAATGGTCGACTGTTTTTT. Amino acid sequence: CASSQDPAGTALNGRLFF.

The CDR3 nucleotides read TGCGCCAGCAGCCAAGAACAACAGGGGGATAGGGCCCAGCATTTT. Translated, it gives CASSQEQQGDRAQHF. The genes are TRBV4-1 and TRBJ1-5, with 8 positions matching TRBD1. With V trimmed by 0 bases and J by 11 bases, 9 bases remained unmatched. The CDR3 length is 15 residues. Looked up from germline, CDR1 is MGHRA and CDR2 is YSYEKL.

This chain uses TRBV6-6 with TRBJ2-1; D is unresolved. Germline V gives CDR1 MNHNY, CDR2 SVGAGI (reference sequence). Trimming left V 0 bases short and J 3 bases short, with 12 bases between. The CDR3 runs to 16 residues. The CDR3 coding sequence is TGTGCCAGCAGTTACTCGATAGAACCGATCTACAATGAGCAGTTCTTC. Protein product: CASSYSIEPIYNEQFF.

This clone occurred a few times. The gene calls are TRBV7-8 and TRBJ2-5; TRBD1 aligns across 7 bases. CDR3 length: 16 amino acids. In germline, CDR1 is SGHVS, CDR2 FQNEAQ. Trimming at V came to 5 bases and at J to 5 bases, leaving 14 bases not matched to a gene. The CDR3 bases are TGTGCCAGCAGCGATTTGGGACAGACCACGGCGGAGACCCAGTACTTC. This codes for CASSDLGQTTAETQYF.

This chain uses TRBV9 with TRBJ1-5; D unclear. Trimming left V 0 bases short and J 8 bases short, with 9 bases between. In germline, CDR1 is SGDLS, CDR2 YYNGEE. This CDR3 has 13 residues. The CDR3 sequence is CASSVDGLKPQHF. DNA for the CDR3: TGTGCCAGCAGCGTAGACGGGTTAAAGCCCCAGCATTTT.